This T cell receptor beta chain was found in a study of OX40 agonist ivuxolimab in advanced cancers. Study-level information: The dose-escalation cohort had hepatocellular carcinoma, melanoma, renal cell or head and neck cancer.

The data were produced by immunoSEQ multiplex PCR, yet TCRdb's version contains in-frame clones alone and is incomplete. The table includes around 63,000 clones, about nine tenths detected once. This receptor was obtained from an adult with an advanced solid tumor such as melanoma, head and neck, liver or kidney cancer. This specimen was CD4+ or CD8+ T cells sorted from blood, taken in a trial of the OX40 agonist ivuxolimab.

The CDR3 region is CASSTDRQGRTEAFF. CDR3 bases: TGTGCCAGCAGTACCGATCGACAGGGCCGCACTGAAGCTTTCTTT. This chain joins TRBV6-5 and TRBJ1-1, with TRBD1 matching 7 bases. V dropped 5 bases and J dropped 4; count of bases not matched to a gene: 10. Germline loops: CDR1 MNHEY, CDR2 SVGAGI. The CDR3 sequence is 15 residues long.